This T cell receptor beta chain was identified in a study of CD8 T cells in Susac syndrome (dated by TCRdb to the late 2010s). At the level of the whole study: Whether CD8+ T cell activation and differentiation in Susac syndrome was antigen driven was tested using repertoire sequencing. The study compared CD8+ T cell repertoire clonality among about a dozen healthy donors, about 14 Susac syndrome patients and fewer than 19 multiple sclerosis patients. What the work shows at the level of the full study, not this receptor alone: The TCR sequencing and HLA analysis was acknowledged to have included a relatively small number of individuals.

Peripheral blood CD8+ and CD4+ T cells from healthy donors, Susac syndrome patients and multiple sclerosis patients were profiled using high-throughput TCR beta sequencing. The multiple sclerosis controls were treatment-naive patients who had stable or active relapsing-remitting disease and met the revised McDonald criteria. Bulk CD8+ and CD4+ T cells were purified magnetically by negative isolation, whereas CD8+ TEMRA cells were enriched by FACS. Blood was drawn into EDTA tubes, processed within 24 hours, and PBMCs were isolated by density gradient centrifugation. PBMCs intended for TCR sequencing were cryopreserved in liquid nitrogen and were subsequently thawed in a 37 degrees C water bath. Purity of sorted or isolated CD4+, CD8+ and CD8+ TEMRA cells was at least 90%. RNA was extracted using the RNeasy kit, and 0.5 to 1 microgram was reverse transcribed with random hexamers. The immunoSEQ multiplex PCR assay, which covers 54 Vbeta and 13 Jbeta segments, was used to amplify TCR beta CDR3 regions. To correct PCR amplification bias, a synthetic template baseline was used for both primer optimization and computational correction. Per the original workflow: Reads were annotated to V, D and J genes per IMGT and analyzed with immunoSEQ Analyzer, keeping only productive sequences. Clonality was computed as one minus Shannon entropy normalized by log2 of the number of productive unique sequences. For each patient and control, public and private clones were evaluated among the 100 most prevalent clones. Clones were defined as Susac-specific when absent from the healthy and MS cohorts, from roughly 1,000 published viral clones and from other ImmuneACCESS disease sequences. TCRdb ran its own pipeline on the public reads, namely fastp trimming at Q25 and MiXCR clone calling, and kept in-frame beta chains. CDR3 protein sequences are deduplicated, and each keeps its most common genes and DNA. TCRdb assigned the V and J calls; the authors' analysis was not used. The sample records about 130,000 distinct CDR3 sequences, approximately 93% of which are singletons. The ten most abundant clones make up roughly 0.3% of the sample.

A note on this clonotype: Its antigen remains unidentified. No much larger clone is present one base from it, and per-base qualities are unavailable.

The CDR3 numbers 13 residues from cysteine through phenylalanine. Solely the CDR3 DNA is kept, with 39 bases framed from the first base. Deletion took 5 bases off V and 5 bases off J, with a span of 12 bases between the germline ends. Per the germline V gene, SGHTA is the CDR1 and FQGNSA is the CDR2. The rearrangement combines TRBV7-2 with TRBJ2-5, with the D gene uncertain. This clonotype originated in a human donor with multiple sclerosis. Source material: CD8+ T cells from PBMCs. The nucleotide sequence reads TGTGCCAGCAGCCAAGGTCTGACGGAGACCCAGTACTTC. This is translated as CASSQGLTETQYF. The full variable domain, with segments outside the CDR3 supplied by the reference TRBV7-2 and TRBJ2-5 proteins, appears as GAGVSQSPSNKVTEKGKDVELRCDPISGHTALYWYRQSLGQGLEFLIYFQGNSAPDKSGLPSDRFSAERTGGSVSTLTIQRTQQEDSAVYLCASSQGLTETQYFGPGTRLLVL.